These 28 T cell receptor beta chains were all obtained from the same sample, sequenced in a study of blood T cell repertoires in COVID-19. The repertoire was sequenced with immunoSEQ multiplex PCR; TCRdb's copy has only in-frame clones and lacks some. Among roughly 110,000 clones, around 88% were seen once, and the ten largest hold 6.8%. Sequencing was performed on peripheral blood. These TCRs come from a man in his fifties with active or convalescent COVID-19.

The rearrangement links TRBV11-2 to TRBJ1-1, with 7 bases lining up with TRBD1. The CDR3 length is 14 residues. Germline values: CDR1 SGHAT, CDR2 FQNNGV. The junction had 5 bases not matched to a gene; V was cut back by 3 bases and J by 4 bases. CDR3 DNA: TGTGCCAGCAGCTTGGACAGGTCGAGCACTGAAGCTTTCTTT. This encodes CASSLDRSSTEAFF.

The table lists this clone with a count of one. The chain combines TRBV10-3 with TRBJ1-1, with 7 bases that match TRBD1. Germline assignment: CDR1 ENHRY and CDR2 SYGVKD. V lost 10 bases to trimming and J lost 2 bases; unmatched junction nucleotides: 7. This CDR3 region has 13 residues. The CDR3 here is CASRNRGNTEAFF. The CDR3 bases are TGTGCCAGCCGAAACAGGGGAAACACTGAAGCTTTCTTT.

The V and J genes are TRBV5-1 and TRBJ1-1; perhaps TRBD1 as D (6 bases). CDR1 SGHRS and CDR2 YFSETQ come from the germline V gene. V was shortened by 0 bases and J by 1 base, with 16 bases between the two germline ends. The CDR3 is 17 amino acids. The CDR3 DNA follows: TGCGCCAGCAGCTTGGTCCCCACAGGGACCCAGAACACTGAAGCTTTCTTT. Translating gives CASSLVPTGTQNTEAFF. The complete variable domain, with remaining parts taken from reference TRBV5-1 and TRBJ1-1, reads KAGVTQTPRYLIKTRGQQVTLSCSPISGHRSVSWYQQTPGQGLQFLFEYFSETQRNKGNFPGRFSGRQFSNSRSEMNVSTLELGDSALYLCASSLVPTGTQNTEAFFGQGTRLTVV.

The V and J genes are TRBV3-1 (or the pseudogene TRBV3-2) and TRBJ1-5; D not certain. In germline, CDR1 is LGHDT, CDR2 YNNKEL (reference sequence). V lost 9 bases to trimming and J lost 6 bases, with 27 bases between them. The CDR3 length is 17 residues. In DNA, the CDR3 is TGTGCCAGATTAACCCCAGATATTCTTCGTGACATTCAGCCCCAGCATTTT. This gives the protein CARLTPDILRDIQPQHF.

The V and J genes are TRBV2 and TRBJ1-5; 9 positions match TRBD1. Germline lookup yields CDR1 SNHLY and CDR2 FYNNEI. V was clipped by 7 bases and J by 5 bases; unmatched bases: 3. This CDR3 spans 13 amino acids. The CDR3 sequence is CASMGQGYQPQHF. DNA of the CDR3: TGTGCCAGCATGGGACAGGGATATCAGCCCCAGCATTTT. Combining the CDR3 with reference TRBV2 and TRBJ1-5 gives the whole variable domain EPEVTQTPSHQVTQMGQEVILRCVPISNHLYFYWYRQILGQKVEFLVSFYNNEISEKSEIFDDQFSVERPDGSNFTLKIRSTKLEDSAMYFCASMGQGYQPQHFGDGTRLSIL.

J is TRBJ2-7 and V is TRBV28; 7 bases agree with TRBD2. Germline-derived CDR1 and CDR2 are MDHEN and SYDVKM. J gave up 1 base and V 6 bases, and 15 bases lay outside the gene matches. There are 17 residues in the CDR3. The CDR3 bases are TGTGCCAGCAGCCGAATCGATTGGGGGGGTCGGTCCTACGAGCAGTACTTC. This sequence encodes CASSRIDWGGRSYEQYF.

This clone was seen a few times. The V call is TRBV11-2, the J call TRBJ2-7, with TRBD2 as a possible D gene (6 bases). The CDR3 has 14 residues. Per the germline V gene, CDR1 is SGHAT and CDR2 is FQNNGV. V gave up 4 bases and J gave up 0 bases, with 10 bases separating them. The CDR3 protein is CASSYLEGSYEQYF. The CDR3 bases are TGTGCCAGCAGCTATCTGGAGGGCTCCTACGAGCAGTACTTC. The variable domain in full, completed from reference TRBV11-2 and TRBJ2-7, reads EAGVAQSPRYKIIEKRQSVAFWCNPISGHATLYWYQQILGQGPKLLIQFQNNGVVDDSQLPKDRFSAERLKGVDSTLKIQPAKLEDSAVYLCASSYLEGSYEQYFGPGTRLTVT.

The chain is built from TRBV19 and TRBJ2-5; a weak D match, TRBD2 (5 bases). This CDR3 comprises 13 residues. V gave up 6 bases and J gave up 5 bases, with 13 bases separating them. The V gene's germline CDR1 is LNHDA and CDR2 SQIVND (reference sequence). The CDR3 protein is CASRADLGETQYF. For the CDR3, the DNA is TGTGCCAGTAGAGCGGACTTGGGGGAGACCCAGTACTTC.

The chain couples TRBV15 to TRBJ1-1; 7 nucleotides match TRBD1. Germline V gives CDR1 LNHNV, CDR2 YYDKDF (reference sequence). After removal of 6 bases from V and 1 base from J, the junction contained 5 bases not matched to a gene. There are 14 residues in the CDR3. CDR3 coding DNA: TGTGCCACCAGAGGGGGCCCGGCGAACACTGAAGCTTTCTTT. Encoded protein: CATRGGPANTEAFF.

The V call is TRBV29-1, the J call TRBJ2-5; 9 nucleotides line up with TRBD1. This CDR3 has 14 amino acids. Trimming removed 4 bases from V and 5 bases from J; junction bases left unmatched: 8. CDR1 and CDR2 (germline): SQVTM, ANQGSEA. CDR3 sequence reads: CSVVGTGTVETQYF. Here the CDR3 DNA reads TGCAGCGTTGTGGGGACAGGGACGGTGGAGACCCAGTACTTC.

The gene calls are TRBV28 and TRBJ2-7; 9 bases map to TRBD2. The CDR3 covers 16 residues. V dropped 2 bases and J dropped 7; count of bases not matched to a gene: 12. The germline V gene has CDR1 MDHEN and CDR2 SYDVKM. The CDR3 protein is CASSLGWELAGKEQYF. CDR3 nucleotide sequence: TGTGCCAGCAGTTTAGGGTGGGAGCTAGCGGGAAAAGAGCAGTACTTC.

The CDR3 reads CASSLGTSQGQPQHF. CDR3 nucleotides: TGCGCCAGCAGCTTGGGTACCTCACAGGGTCAGCCCCAGCATTTT. The V call is TRBV5-1, the J call TRBJ1-5, with D tentatively TRBD1 (6 bases). V was cut by 0 bases and J by 6 bases, with 13 bases left in between. CDR1 SGHRS and CDR2 YFSETQ come from the germline V gene. CDR3 length: 15 residues.

The CDR3 DNA reads TGTGCCAGCAGCCTACCCCTCTCGGGGTCGGAGACCCAGTACTTC. Amino acids: CASSLPLSGSETQYF. J is TRBJ2-5 and V is TRBV11-2; D might be TRBD2 (5 bases). From germline, CDR1 is SGHAT and CDR2 FQNNGV. This CDR3 comprises 15 residues. Trimming shortened V by 5 bases and J by 5 bases, and 18 bases separated the two germline ends.

CDR3 in amino acids: CATSRDDGGFTDTQYF. The CDR3, as DNA: TGTGCCACCAGCAGAGATGATGGAGGATTCACAGATACGCAGTATTTT. The V gene is TRBV15, the J gene TRBJ2-3; a possible D gene is TRBD2 (5 bases). Germline lookup yields CDR1 LNHNV and CDR2 YYDKDF (reference sequence). V was cut by 0 bases and J by 2 bases, with 12 bases left in between. CDR3 size: 16 residues.

V is TRBV6-1 and J is TRBJ2-3, with TRBD1 identical over 10 bases. This CDR3 spans 16 amino acids. Germline loops: CDR1 MNHNS, CDR2 SASEGT. The ends lost 4 bases at V and 5 bases at J; junction bases unmatched: 9. The CDR3 DNA sequence: TGTGCCAGCAGTGCGACCGGGACAGGGGCAGTAGATACGCAGTATTTT. Encoded protein: CASSATGTGAVDTQYF.

J is TRBJ2-5 and V is TRBV5-4; 7 bases map to TRBD1. Per the germline V gene, CDR1 is SGHNT and CDR2 is YYREEE (reference sequence). Trimming cost V 6 bases and J 2 bases; bases outside gene matches: 10. This CDR3 comprises 15 residues. This CDR3 is CASKSYTGEQETQYF. CDR3 DNA sequence: TGTGCCAGCAAGTCATATACAGGGGAACAAGAGACCCAGTACTTC.

The gene calls are TRBV7-8 and TRBJ2-1; 8 bases match TRBD2. The J segment lost 8 bases and the V segment lost 2 bases, leaving 14 bases of the junction unmatched. This CDR3 is 17 amino acids long. Germline V gene lookup returns CDR1 SGHVS and CDR2 FQNEAQ. CDR3 bases: TGTGCCAGCAGCTTAAGATCCGGCGGGAGGAAGGTGGATGAGCAGTTCTTC. Protein: CASSLRSGGRKVDEQFF.

The chain uses TRBV10-1 and TRBJ1-5; D is ambiguous. CDR1 is WNHNN and CDR2 is SYGVQD in the germline V gene (reference sequence). Trimming cost V 3 bases and J 4 bases, with 4 bases left between them. CDR3 length equals 12 residues. Written as DNA, the CDR3 is TGCGCCAGCAGTGACAGTAATCAGCCCCAGCATTTT. Its translation is CASSDSNQPQHF.

Note on this clone: Sequence at one end of the junction differs from germline and may be a read error. The chain combines TRBV7-9 with TRBJ2-7; possibly TRBD1 for D (5 bases). The V gene's germline CDR1 is SEHNR and CDR2 FQNEAQ (reference sequence). CDR3 length: 15 amino acids. Here the CDR3 reads CASTLGGQGNDEQYF. For the CDR3, the DNA is TGTGCCAGCACCTTAGGTGGGCAGGGCAACGACGAGCAGTACTTC.

As to this clone: Germline and junction disagree at one end, which may indicate a read error. The chain uses TRBV11-2 and TRBJ1-6, with D hard to call. The germline V gene has CDR1 SGHAT and CDR2 FQNNGV. The length of the CDR3 is 15 residues. The CDR3 sequence: CASSSPWPVNSSLHF. The CDR3 DNA reads as TGTGCCAGCAGCTCCCCGTGGCCCGTCAATTCATCCCTCCACTTT.

The gene calls are TRBV28 and TRBJ2-3; possible D gene TRBD2, 5 bases. V dropped 4 bases and J dropped 4 bases, with 12 bases sitting between them. The CDR3 runs 14 residues. Per the germline V gene, CDR1 is MDHEN and CDR2 is SYDVKM. CDR3 nucleotides: TGTGCCAGCAGTTACCAACTAGGTTCAGATACGCAGTATTTT. Protein product: CASSYQLGSDTQYF.

The chain links TRBV5-4 to TRBJ1-3; D remains ambiguous. Germline V gives CDR1 SGHNT, CDR2 YYREEE (reference sequence). The CDR3 sequence is 16 residues long. V gave up 6 bases and J gave up 1 base, with 17 bases separating them. The CDR3 DNA sequence: TGTGCCAGCACCCGCAACGCTGGGAGGTCTGGAAACACCATATATTTT. This translates into CASTRNAGRSGNTIYF.

V and J are TRBV19 and TRBJ2-3; D is possibly TRBD2 (6 bases). Germline CDR1 is LNHDA and CDR2 is SQIVND (reference sequence). The CDR3 consists of 17 residues. V was shortened by 4 bases and J by 0 bases, with 17 bases between the two germline ends. CDR3 sequence: CASSRNGVGTSTDTQYF. The CDR3 coding sequence is TGTGCCAGTAGTAGAAATGGGGTTGGGACTAGCACAGATACGCAGTATTTT.

This chain uses TRBV6-1 with TRBJ1-3; 9 nucleotides line up with TRBD1. CDR1 MNHNS and CDR2 SASEGT come from the germline V gene. With 4 bases clipped from V and 2 bases from J, the junction kept 6 bases outside the gene matches. This CDR3 has 16 amino acids. In DNA, the CDR3 is TGTGCCAGCAGTGGGACAGGGGCCGGGACTGGAAACACCATATATTTT. Translation gives CASSGTGAGTGNTIYF.

The rearrangement joins TRBV28 to TRBJ1-1; TRBD1 aligns across 9 bases. From germline, CDR1 is MDHEN and CDR2 SYDVKM. This CDR3 spans 16 amino acids. V gave up 8 bases and J gave up 4 bases; unmatched junction bases: 14. The CDR3 nucleotides are TGTGCCAGCCCTCCCCCCTGGACAGGGGCCAGCACTGAAGCTTTCTTT. It specifies CASPPPWTGASTEAFF. The full variable domain, with the rest looked up from reference TRBV28 and TRBJ1-1, is DVKVTQSSRYLVKRTGEKVFLECVQDMDHENMFWYRQDPGLGLRLIYFSYDVKMKEKGDIPEGYSVSREKKERFSLILESASTNQTSMYLCASPPPWTGASTEAFFGQGTRLTVV.

This clone was seen just once. The DNA for the CDR3 is TGTGCCAGCAGCCCGACAGGGATGAGCTCCTACGAGCAGTACTTC. Amino acid sequence: CASSPTGMSSYEQYF. The chain combines TRBV7-9 with TRBJ2-7, with 7 positions matching TRBD1. J lost 0 bases, V lost 5 bases, and 7 bases had no gene match. CDR3 length: 15 amino acids. Germline V lookup: CDR1 SEHNR, CDR2 FQNEAQ (reference sequence). Using reference TRBV7-9 and TRBJ2-7 for the parts outside the CDR3, the full variable domain is DTGVSQNPRHKITKRGQNVTFRCDPISEHNRLYWYRQTLGQGPEFLTYFQNEAQLEKSRLLSDRFSAERPKGSFSTLEIQRTEQGDSAMYLCASSPTGMSSYEQYFGPGTRLTVT.

V usage is TRBV6-5 and J usage is TRBJ2-7; D not certain. V was shortened by 4 bases and J by 5 bases, with 12 bases between the two germline ends. In germline, CDR1 is MNHEY, CDR2 SVGAGI. The CDR3 runs 13 residues. CDR3 sequence: CASSSGRRNEQYF. The CDR3 DNA follows: TGTGCCAGCAGTTCGGGTCGGCGTAACGAGCAGTACTTC.

This clone was recorded once. CDR3 sequence (DNA): TGCGCCAGCAGCCAAGACCTCCGGGACAGCCCTTATGGCTACACCTTC. Translating gives CASSQDLRDSPYGYTF. The chain is built from TRBV4-3 and TRBJ1-2; 7 bases are shared with TRBD1. Germline lookup yields CDR1 LGHNA and CDR2 YSLEER. V shed 0 bases and J 5 bases; nucleotides not matched to a gene: 9. CDR3 size: 16 residues.